The present entry profiles one TCR beta chain with its context. Its antigen is currently unknown. From germline, CDR1 is SQVTM and CDR2 ANQGSEA. With 5 bases removed from V and 4 bases from J, the gap between germline ends came to 8 bases. CDR3 length: 12 amino acids. The sample belongs to a study of CD8+ T cells in alopecia areata. After isolation, RNA underwent reverse transcription to generate cDNA as the sequencing template. The table came from immunoSEQ multiplex PCR; TCRdb's copy has only in-frame clones and leaves some out. The top ten hold approximately 4.9% of the sample, which has some 180,000 clones, 56% seen once. Study-wide results and limits: Researchers reported that TCR sharing among patients proved less clear than in mice, possibly HLA-linked. The study also sequences resident alphabeta T cells of normal skin in scalp samples.

The sequence derives from a human donor in good health. The sequenced sample consisted of CD8+ T cells sorted from blood. V usage is TRBV29-1 and J usage is TRBJ2-2; D is undetermined. The CDR3 DNA reads as TGCAGCGTTTTCCATGGCACCGGGGAGCTGTTTTTT. As protein: CSVFHGTGELFF.